The 21 T cell receptor beta chains below come from one sample, sequenced in a study of blood T cells in healthy people across ages. Primers used in a second PCR of about 6 to 11 cycles were a sample-barcoded 5' primer and a J-beta primer mix. TCRdb called the 5' RACE reads again in MiXCR, with one record for every CDR3 protein. Of over 1,500,000 distinct CDR3 sequences listed, about two fifths are singletons. Material: blood. The receptors derive from a human donor in good health.

This rearrangement joins TRBV5-1 to TRBJ1-1, with a tentative D call TRBD1 (5 bases). The germline V and J ends were trimmed by 4 bases and 5 bases, with 18 bases remaining between them. CDR3 length: 15 amino acids. Germline loops: CDR1 SGHRS, CDR2 YFSETQ. DNA for the CDR3: TGCGCCAGCAGCCTCGGCCGGGACCTTCATACTGAAGCTTTCTTT. Translated: CASSLGRDLHTEAFF.

The V and J genes are TRBV7-2 and TRBJ1-2; TRBD1 is a possible D gene (6 bases). The CDR3 is 16 amino acids. V lost 5 bases to trimming and J lost 5 bases, with 21 bases between them. CDR1 SGHTA and CDR2 FQGNSA come from the germline V gene. CDR3 sequence (DNA): TGTGCCAGCAGCCAACTTAATTCGATCACAGGGTATGGCTACACCTTC. Encoded protein: CASSQLNSITGYGYTF.

This chain links TRBV2 with TRBJ1-5; D unclear. Trimming removed 4 bases from V and 2 bases from J, with 12 bases in between. CDR3 length equals 15 residues. Germline loops: CDR1 SNHLY, CDR2 FYNNEI. The CDR3: CASSGRGMGNQPQHF. Written as DNA, the CDR3 is TGTGCCAGCAGTGGGCGGGGAATGGGCAATCAGCCCCAGCATTTT. The whole variable domain, remainder taken from reference TRBV2 and TRBJ1-5, is EPEVTQTPSHQVTQMGQEVILRCVPISNHLYFYWYRQILGQKVEFLVSFYNNEISEKSEIFDDQFSVERPDGSNFTLKIRSTKLEDSAMYFCASSGRGMGNQPQHFGDGTRLSIL.

The genes are TRBV6-2 or TRBV6-3 and TRBJ1-2; D gene ambiguous. V lost 2 bases to trimming and J lost 5 bases, with 12 bases between them. The CDR3 extends over 14 amino acids. Per germline, CDR1 MNHEY and CDR2 SVGEGT. In DNA, the CDR3 is TGTGCCAGCAGTTACGTCGAGGTTGGGTATGGCTACACCTTC. This gives the protein CASSYVEVGYGYTF.

This CDR3 reads CASSEFVVTDTQYF. DNA for the CDR3: TGTGCCAGCAGTGAATTCGTAGTCACAGATACGCAGTATTTT. V gene TRBV6-1 combines with J gene TRBJ2-3; no definite D call. This CDR3 has 14 amino acids. Between the trimmed V and J ends, which lost 2 bases and 2 bases, there was a span of 8 bases. In germline, CDR1 is MNHNS, CDR2 SASEGT.

A few counts support this clonotype. The CDR3 protein is CAISERLRTSGGGEQFF. The CDR3 coding sequence is TGTGCCATCAGTGAGCGTCTCCGGACTAGCGGGGGCGGTGAGCAGTTCTTC. This chain connects TRBV10-3 to TRBJ2-1, with TRBD2 matching 13 bases. The length of the CDR3 is 17 residues. Looked up from germline, CDR1 is ENHRY and CDR2 is SYGVKD. The trim removed 2 bases at V and 9 bases at J, leaving 10 bases unmatched.

The chain recombines TRBV5-8 with TRBJ1-1, with 8 bases aligning to TRBD1. The CDR3 is 15 residues long. CDR1 SGHTS and CDR2 YDEGEE come from the germline V gene. The V and J ends lost 0 bases and 5 bases, in that order; junction bases with no gene match: 6. The CDR3 nucleotides read TGTGCCAGCAGCTTGGGCAGGGGGCATGGGACTGAAGCTTTCTTT. Amino acids: CASSLGRGHGTEAFF. Looking up the rest from reference TRBV5-8 and TRBJ1-1 gives the full variable domain: EAGVTQSPTHLIKTRGQQATLRCSPISGHTSVYWYQQALGLGLQFLLWYDEGEERNRGNFPPRFSGRQFPNYSSELNVNALELEDSALYLCASSLGRGHGTEAFFGQGTRLTVV.

The chain combines TRBV27 with TRBJ2-4; maybe TRBD1 (5 bases). The end of the DNA fits TRBJ2-7 better, so the J call may be wrong. The CDR3 contains 14 residues. Per the germline V gene, CDR1 is MNHEY and CDR2 is SMNVEV (reference sequence). The CDR3 DNA follows: TGTGCCAGCAGTTTATCCTCAGGGATCAACGAGCAGTACTTC. Protein sequence: CASSLSSGINEQYF.

V gene TRBV12-3 or TRBV12-4 combines with J gene TRBJ2-5; the D is unclear. The V end lost 5 bases, the J end lost 4 bases, and 23 bases lay between the germline ends. This CDR3 comprises 17 residues. CDR3 coding DNA: TGTGCCAGCAGTCCGGAAACCGTACTCCCAACCATAGAGACCCAGTACTTC. Its translation is CASSPETVLPTIETQYF.

This clonotype was counted a few times. The chain employs TRBV9 and TRBJ2-5; D perhaps matches TRBD2 (6 bases). The CDR3 covers 14 residues. V gave up 0 bases and J gave up 4 bases, with 10 bases separating them. Germline assignment: CDR1 SGDLS and CDR2 YYNGEE. The CDR3 here is CASSVDPGGETQYF. The CDR3, as DNA: TGTGCCAGCAGCGTAGACCCCGGGGGAGAGACCCAGTACTTC.

The sample holds a few counts of this clonotype. The chain combines TRBV6-5 with TRBJ1-5; perhaps TRBD1 as D (6 bases). Germline CDR1 is MNHEY and CDR2 is SVGAGI. Trimming removed 4 bases at V and 9 bases at J, with 16 bases between. The CDR3 is 14 residues long. This chain's CDR3 is CASSSRQARGPQHF. DNA of the CDR3: TGTGCCAGCAGTTCCCGACAGGCAAGGGGGCCCCAGCATTTT.

V and J are TRBV2 and TRBJ2-3; either TRBD1 or TRBD2 may fit D (5 bases each). Trimming shortened V by 6 bases and J by 3 bases, and 10 bases separated the two germline ends. The CDR3 covers 13 residues. The germline gives CDR1 SNHLY, CDR2 FYNNEI. The CDR3 bases are TGTGCCAGCAGCGGGACGAAGACAGATACGCAGTATTTT. Protein: CASSGTKTDTQYF.

This clonotype was recorded many times. The rearrangement links TRBV12-3 or TRBV12-4 to TRBJ2-7, with D possibly TRBD1 on 6 matching bases. This CDR3 is built from 16 residues. The germline V and J ends were trimmed by 4 bases and 2 bases, with 18 bases remaining between them. The CDR3 coding sequence is TGTGCCAGCAGTTGGATACAAGGACAGACCACCTACGAGCAGTACTTC. Its protein product is CASSWIQGQTTYEQYF.

This sequence joins TRBV29-1 and TRBJ1-1; D is unresolved. This CDR3 comprises 13 residues. CDR1 is SQVTM, CDR2 ANQGSEA, per germline. V gave up 3 bases and J gave up 1 base, with 9 bases separating them. This CDR3 is CSVDEAANTEAFF. CDR3 DNA: TGCAGCGTTGATGAGGCAGCGAACACTGAAGCTTTCTTT.

The sample holds a few counts of this clonotype. V usage is TRBV11-1 and J usage is TRBJ2-5; 7 positions match TRBD1. J lost 4 bases, V lost 4 bases, and 12 bases had no gene match. Germline V gene sequence: CDR1 SGHAT, CDR2 FQDESV (reference sequence). This CDR3 contains 16 residues. CDR3 sequence: CASSSYRGPPGETQYF. The DNA of the CDR3 is TGTGCCAGCAGCTCGTACAGGGGACCTCCGGGAGAGACCCAGTACTTC.

V usage is TRBV29-1 and J usage is TRBJ2-1; TRBD1 might be the D (6 bases). The CDR3 sequence is 13 residues long. Germline CDR1 SQVTM, CDR2 ANQGSEA. With 7 bases removed from V and 14 bases from J, the gap between germline ends came to 24 bases. The CDR3 coding sequence is TGCAGCGCCGTTAGGCAGGGGATAATTGGTGAGTTCTTC. Translation gives CSAVRQGIIGEFF.

This clonotype was seen more than once but under ten times. The germline gene is not matched at one end of the junction; a read error may be the cause. The rearrangement links TRBV7-2 to TRBJ1-2; 9 positions agree with TRBD1. This CDR3 has 16 residues. Germline assignment: CDR1 SGHTA and CDR2 FQGNSA. Here the CDR3 DNA reads TGTGCCAGCAGCCGACGAACAGGGGGCGTTACCTATGGTTACACCTTC. Translation gives CASSRRTGGVTYGYTF.

This clonotype was counted a single time. This chain uses TRBV6-5 with TRBJ1-1; D not certain. Trimming left V 2 bases short and J 1 base short, with 17 bases between. Germline lookup yields CDR1 MNHEY and CDR2 SVGAGI. The CDR3 runs to 17 residues. The CDR3 DNA sequence: TGTGCCAGCAGTTACCGCTCCTTAGGGCGGGAGAACACTGAAGCTTTCTTT. It encodes CASSYRSLGRENTEAFF.

In this sample, this clonotype turned up once. The chain carries TRBV20-1 and TRBJ2-1; TRBD1 might be the D (6 bases). Germline V gene sequence: CDR1 DFQATT, CDR2 SNEGSKA (reference sequence). Trimming took off 3 bases at V and 4 bases at J, with 13 bases between the two ends. The CDR3 totals 14 residues. CDR3 sequence reads: CSARDRAQYNEQFF. The CDR3 coding sequence is TGCAGTGCTAGGGACAGAGCTCAGTACAATGAGCAGTTCTTC.

This clonotype was picked up a small number of times. This rearrangement joins TRBV4-2 to TRBJ1-4; 12 bases fit TRBD1. Germline V gene sequence: CDR1 LGHNA, CDR2 YNFKEQ. After removal of 3 bases from V and 8 bases from J, the junction contained 10 bases not matched to a gene. This CDR3 region has 17 residues. The CDR3 protein is CASSHPRDRGLEEKLFF. CDR3 bases: TGTGCCAGCAGCCACCCCCGGGACAGGGGGCTCGAGGAAAAACTGTTTTTT.

V usage is TRBV14 and J usage is TRBJ1-2; D is unresolved. Trimming left V 0 bases short and J 4 bases short, with 6 bases between. Per the germline V gene, CDR1 is SGHDN and CDR2 is FVKESK. This CDR3 region has 13 residues. In DNA, the CDR3 is TGTGCCAGCAGCCAAGACAAAACCTATGGCTACACCTTC. Translating gives CASSQDKTYGYTF.